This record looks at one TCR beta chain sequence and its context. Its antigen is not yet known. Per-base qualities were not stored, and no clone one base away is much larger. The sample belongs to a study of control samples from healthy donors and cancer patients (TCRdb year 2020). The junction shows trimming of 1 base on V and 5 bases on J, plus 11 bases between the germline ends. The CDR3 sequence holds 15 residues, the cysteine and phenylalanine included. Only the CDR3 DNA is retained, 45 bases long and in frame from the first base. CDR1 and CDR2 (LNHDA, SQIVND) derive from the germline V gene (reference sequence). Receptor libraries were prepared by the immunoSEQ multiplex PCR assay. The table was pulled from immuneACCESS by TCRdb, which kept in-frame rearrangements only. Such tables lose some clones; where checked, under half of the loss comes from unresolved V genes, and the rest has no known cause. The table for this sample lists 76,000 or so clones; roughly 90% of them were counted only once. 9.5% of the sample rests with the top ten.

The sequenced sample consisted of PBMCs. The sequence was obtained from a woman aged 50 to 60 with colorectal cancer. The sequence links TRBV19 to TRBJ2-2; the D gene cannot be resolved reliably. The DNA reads TGTGCCAGTAGTATAGTTTCCCTGAGGACCGGGGAGCTGTTTTTT. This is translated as CASSIVSLRTGELFF. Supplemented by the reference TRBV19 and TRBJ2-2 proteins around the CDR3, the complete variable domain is DGGITQSPKYLFRKEGQNVTLSCEQNLNHDAMYWYRQDPGQGLRLIYYSQIVNDFQKGDIAEGYSVSREKKESFPLTVTSAQKNPTAFYLCASSIVSLRTGELFFGEGSRLTVL.